Sequencing of this T cell receptor (beta chain) was carried out in a study of cytomegalovirus exposure and HLA in healthy donors. Germline CDR1 reads SGHTA; CDR2 reads FQGNSA. Trimming pared 1 base from V and 0 bases from J, leaving 10 bases between. The CDR3 contains 16 residues. Primers: 60 Vbeta forward and 13 Jbeta reverse. Only in-frame clones appear in the TCRdb table, and some are missing; sequencing was by immunoSEQ multiplex PCR. The listing records just over 60,000 clones. The origin of this receptor is a man aged 30 to 39 in good health and CMV-seropositive. This chain joins TRBV7-2 and TRBJ1-5; D unresolved. Sequencing used PBMCs. CDR3 amino acids: CASSLVGGGSNQPQHF. The CDR3 DNA reads as TGTGCCAGCAGCTTAGTGGGCGGAGGTAGCAATCAGCCCCAGCATTTT.